The next 5 T cell receptor beta chains were all read from a single sample in a study of PD-L1 blockade in urothelial cancer. TCRdb's copy holds only in-frame clones and misses some; the assay was immunoSEQ multiplex PCR. This sample yields under 70,000 clones, of which 85% to 90% are seen a single time; 15% to 17% belongs to the top ten. Specified time point: pretreatment peripheral blood. The source was PBMCs, collected around atezolizumab (anti-PD-L1) treatment. The receptors here all came from a man between 65 and 85 years old with urothelial cancer.

The CDR3 loop is CAWARTSGRAGAYF. CDR3 nucleotides: TGTGCCTGGGCGAGGACTAGCGGGAGGGCCGGCGCGTATTTT. The rearrangement uses TRBV30 and TRBJ2-3; 15 bases are shared with TRBD2. The CDR3 loop spans 14 amino acids. CDR1 GTSNPN and CDR2 SVGIG come from the germline V gene (reference sequence). J was trimmed by 14 bases and V by 5 bases; bases with no gene match: 11.

V gene TRBV2 combines with J gene TRBJ1-2; 9 bases line up with TRBD1. CDR3 size: 15 residues. The germline gives CDR1 SNHLY, CDR2 FYNNEI. After removal of 1 base from V and 4 bases from J, the junction contained 4 bases not matched to a gene. The DNA of the CDR3 is TGTGCCAGCAGTGAAGACAGGGGGCAAGGCTATGGCTACACCTTC. It translates to CASSEDRGQGYGYTF. Full variable domain (outside the CDR3, taken from reference TRBV2 and TRBJ1-2): EPEVTQTPSHQVTQMGQEVILRCVPISNHLYFYWYRQILGQKVEFLVSFYNNEISEKSEIFDDQFSVERPDGSNFTLKIRSTKLEDSAMYFCASSEDRGQGYGYTFGSGTRLTVV.

V is TRBV28 and J is TRBJ1-4; 7 nucleotides line up with TRBD1. The CDR3 spans 15 residues. With 4 bases clipped from V and 8 bases from J, the junction kept 10 bases outside the gene matches. Germline-derived CDR1 and CDR2 are MDHEN and SYDVKM. In DNA form, the CDR3 reads TGTGCCAGCAGTTCGCGGACAGGTTGGCGAGAAAAACTGTTTTTT. Its translation: CASSSRTGWREKLFF.

The chain employs TRBV9 and TRBJ2-2, with 10 bases that match TRBD2. Germline lookup yields CDR1 SGDLS and CDR2 YYNGEE. The CDR3 has 17 residues. Losses at the gene ends were 0 bases for V and 1 base for J; bases not matched to a gene: 3. The CDR3 nucleotides are TGTGCCAGCAGCGTAGGCCTAGCGGGAGTGAACACCGGGGAGCTGTTTTTT. It translates to CASSVGLAGVNTGELFF.

This clone was seen just once. The J gene is TRBJ2-7, the V gene TRBV4-2, with 7 bases lining up with TRBD2. The V gene end was trimmed by 5 bases and the J gene end by 7 bases; junction bases not matched to a gene: 8. CDR1 and CDR2 from the germline V gene are LGHNA and YNFKEQ. CDR3 length: 13 residues. Written as DNA, the CDR3 is TGTGCCAGCAGCGTAGGGAGGGCGGGAGAGCAGTACTTC. As protein: CASSVGRAGEQYF.